This TCR beta chain was documented in a study of beta chain features in type 1 diabetes. The wider study: Summed over all samples, the examined sorted cells came to roughly 110,000,000. Study-level points and caveats: The similarity of naive, central memory and Treg TCRB repertoires appeared greater among patients than among healthy donors.

As every portion of the isolated RNA was reverse transcribed, the sequencing read expressed TCRB transcripts. Generated by immunoSEQ multiplex PCR, the TCRdb table keeps only in-frame clones and is missing some. The repertoire has around 350,000 clones, about 12% of them found once; the top ten carry about 0.017%. One heparinised draw, averaging about 0.11 L, was taken per donor. Germline V gene data show CDR1 as GTSNPN and CDR2 as SVGIG (reference sequence). The CDR3 extends over 11 amino acids. Trimming stripped 6 bases from V and 0 bases from J, with 5 bases between. On this clone: Its antigen remains unknown.

This clonotype was sampled from a man in his late teens or twenties in good health. Sequencing was carried out using naive CD4+ T cells from blood. The chain combines TRBV30 with TRBJ1-2; no clear D gene. The CDR3 DNA follows: TGTGCCTGTTCATCTAACTATGGCTACACCTTC. As protein: CACSSNYGYTF.